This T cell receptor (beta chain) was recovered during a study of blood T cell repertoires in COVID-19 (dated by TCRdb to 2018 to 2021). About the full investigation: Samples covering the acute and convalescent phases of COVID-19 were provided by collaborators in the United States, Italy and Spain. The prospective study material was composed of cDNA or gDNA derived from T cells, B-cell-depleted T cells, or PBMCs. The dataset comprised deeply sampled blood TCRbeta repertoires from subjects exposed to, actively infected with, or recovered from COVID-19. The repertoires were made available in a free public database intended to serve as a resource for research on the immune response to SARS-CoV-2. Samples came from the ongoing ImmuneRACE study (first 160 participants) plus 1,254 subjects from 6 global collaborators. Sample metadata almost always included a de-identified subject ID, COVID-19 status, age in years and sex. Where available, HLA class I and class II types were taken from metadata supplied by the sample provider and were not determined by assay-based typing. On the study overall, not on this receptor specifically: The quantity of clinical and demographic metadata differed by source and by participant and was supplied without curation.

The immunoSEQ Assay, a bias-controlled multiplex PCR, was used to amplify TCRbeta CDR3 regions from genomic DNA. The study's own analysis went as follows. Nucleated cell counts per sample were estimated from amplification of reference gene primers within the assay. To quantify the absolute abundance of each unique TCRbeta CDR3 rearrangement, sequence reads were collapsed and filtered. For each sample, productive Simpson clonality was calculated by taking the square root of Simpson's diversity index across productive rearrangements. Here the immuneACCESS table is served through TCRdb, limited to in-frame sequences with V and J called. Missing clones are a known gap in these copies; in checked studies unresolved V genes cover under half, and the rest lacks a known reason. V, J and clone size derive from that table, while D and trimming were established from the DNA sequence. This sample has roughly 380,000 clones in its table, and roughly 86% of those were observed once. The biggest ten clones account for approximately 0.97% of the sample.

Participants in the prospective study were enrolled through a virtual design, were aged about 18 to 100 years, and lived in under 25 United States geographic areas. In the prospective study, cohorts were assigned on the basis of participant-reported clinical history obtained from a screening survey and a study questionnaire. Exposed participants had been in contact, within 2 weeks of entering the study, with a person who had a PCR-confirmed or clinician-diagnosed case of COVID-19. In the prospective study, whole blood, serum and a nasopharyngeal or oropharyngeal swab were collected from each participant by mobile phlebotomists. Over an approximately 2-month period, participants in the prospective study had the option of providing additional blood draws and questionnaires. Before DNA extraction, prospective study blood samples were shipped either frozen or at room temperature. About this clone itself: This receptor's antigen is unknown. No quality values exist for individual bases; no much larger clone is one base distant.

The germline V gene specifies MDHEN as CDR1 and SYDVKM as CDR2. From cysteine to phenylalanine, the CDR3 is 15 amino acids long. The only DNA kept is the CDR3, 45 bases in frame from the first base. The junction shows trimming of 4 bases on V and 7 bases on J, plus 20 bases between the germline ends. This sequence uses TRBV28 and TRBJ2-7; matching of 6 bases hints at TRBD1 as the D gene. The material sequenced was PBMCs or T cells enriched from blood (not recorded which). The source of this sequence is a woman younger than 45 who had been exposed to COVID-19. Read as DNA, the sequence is TGTGCCAGCAGTTCTTTTGAGTCAGGGGCCAGAGAGCAGTACTTC. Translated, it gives CASSSFESGAREQYF.